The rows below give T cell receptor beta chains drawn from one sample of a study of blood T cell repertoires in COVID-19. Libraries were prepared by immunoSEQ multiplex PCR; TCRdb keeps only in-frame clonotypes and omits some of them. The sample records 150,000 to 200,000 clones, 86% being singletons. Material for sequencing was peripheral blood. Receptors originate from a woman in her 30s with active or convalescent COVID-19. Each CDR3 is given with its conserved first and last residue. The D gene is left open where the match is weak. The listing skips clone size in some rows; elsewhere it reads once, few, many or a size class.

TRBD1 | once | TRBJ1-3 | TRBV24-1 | TGTGCCACCAAGCTCCCGCGGACAGGGACCTCTGGAAACACCATATATTTT | CATKLPRTGTSGNTIYF
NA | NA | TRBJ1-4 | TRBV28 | TGTGCCAGCAGTTTGGCGGGAGCGATTAATGAAAAACTGTTTTTT | CASSLAGAINEKLFF
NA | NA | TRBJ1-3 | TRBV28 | TGTGCCAGCAGTTCACAAGGAAACACCATATATTTT | CASSSQGNTIYF
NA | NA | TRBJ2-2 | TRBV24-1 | TGTGCCACCAGTGATTTGCGGCGCGGCACGAACACCGGGGAGCTGTTTTTT | CATSDLRRGTNTGELFF
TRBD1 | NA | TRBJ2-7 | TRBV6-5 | TGTGCCAGCAGAGACCGGGACAGGAATTACTACGAGCAGTACTTC | CASRDRDRNYYEQYF
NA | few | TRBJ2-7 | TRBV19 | TGTGCCAGTAGTATACAGGGAAACTCCTACGAGCAGTACTTC | CASSIQGNSYEQYF
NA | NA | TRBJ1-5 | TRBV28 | TGTGCCAGCAGTTTGTGGGGAGATGATAGCAATCAGCCCCAGCATTTT | CASSLWGDDSNQPQHF
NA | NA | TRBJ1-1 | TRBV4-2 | TGTGCCAGCAGCCAAGATTACAGGGACCTGCCCTACAGGGCGTCGAACACTGAAGCTTTCTTT | CASSQDYRDLPYRASNTEAFF
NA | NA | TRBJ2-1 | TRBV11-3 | TGTGCCAGCAGCTCGACTAGTCCCTACAATGAGCAGTTCTTC | CASSSTSPYNEQFF
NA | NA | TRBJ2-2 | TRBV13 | TGTGCCAGCAGCTTAGGACAGGTGGGGACCGGGGAGCTGTTTTTT | CASSLGQVGTGELFF
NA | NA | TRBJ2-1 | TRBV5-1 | TGCGCCAGCAGCAAAACCGGGACTTCGAGCGATGAGCAGTTCTTC | CASSKTGTSSDEQFF
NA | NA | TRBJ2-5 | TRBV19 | TGTGCCAGTAGTTCCGACGTGGGCCAGTGGGAGACCCAGTACTTC | CASSSDVGQWETQYF
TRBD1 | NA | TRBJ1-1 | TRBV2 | TGTGCCAGCATGGGGGACAGGATGAACACTGAAGCTTTCTTT | CASMGDRMNTEAFF
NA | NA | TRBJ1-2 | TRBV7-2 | TGTGCCAGCAGCCCTTCGCGGGGCTACACCTTC | CASSPSRGYTF
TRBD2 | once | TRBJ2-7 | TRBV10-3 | TGTGCCATCAGTGATACAGGACTAGCGGATTCCTACGAGCAGTACTTC | CAISDTGLADSYEQYF
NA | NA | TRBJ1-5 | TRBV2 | TGTGCCAGCAGTGATTGGGGGCTCGGCAATCAGCCCCAGCATTTT | CASSDWGLGNQPQHF
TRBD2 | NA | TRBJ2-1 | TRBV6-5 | TGTGCCAGCAGTTACCCCCTAGCGGGACCAATTATATGGCAGTTCTTC | CASSYPLAGPIIWQFF
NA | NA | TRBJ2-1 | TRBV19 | TGTGCCAGTAGTTTGTATAGCTCCAACAATGAGCAGTTCTTC | CASSLYSSNNEQFF
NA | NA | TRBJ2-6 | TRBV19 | TGTGCCAGTAGAAATCAGATCTCTGGGGCCAACGTCCTGACTTTC | CASRNQISGANVLTF
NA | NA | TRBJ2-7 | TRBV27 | TGTGCCAGCAGTTTACAGGGGCCCACCTACGAGCAGTACTTC | CASSLQGPTYEQYF
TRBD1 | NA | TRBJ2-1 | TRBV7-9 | TGTGCCAGCAGCGTCCGGGACAGACAAATTTTCTACAATGAGCAGTTCTTC | CASSVRDRQIFYNEQFF
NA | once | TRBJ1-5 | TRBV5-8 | TGTGCCAGCAGCTATAAAGAACTTTGGCAGCCCCAGCATTTT | CASSYKELWQPQHF
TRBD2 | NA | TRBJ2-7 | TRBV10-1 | TGCGCCACCGCCGCCGGGACTAGCGGCGAGCAGTACTTC | CATAAGTSGEQYF
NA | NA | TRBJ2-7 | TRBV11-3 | TGTGCCAGCAGCTTTTACTACGAGCAGTACTTC | CASSFYYEQYF
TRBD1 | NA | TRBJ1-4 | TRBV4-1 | TGCGCCAGCAGCCATCCTGGGACAGGGAATGAAAAACTGTTTTTT | CASSHPGTGNEKLFF
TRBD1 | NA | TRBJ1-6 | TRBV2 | TGTGCCCAAGGCAAGGGGACAGGAGGTAGCTCCTATAATTCACCCCTCCACTTT | CAQGKGTGGSSYNSPLHF
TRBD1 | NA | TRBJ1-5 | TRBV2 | TGTGCCAGCAGCCTGAACGGACAGGGTAATCAGCCCCAGCATTTT | CASSLNGQGNQPQHF
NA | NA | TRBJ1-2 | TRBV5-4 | TGTGCCAGCAGCTACGAAGGAGCTAACTATGGCTACACCTTC | CASSYEGANYGYTF
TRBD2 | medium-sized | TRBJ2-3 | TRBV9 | TGTGCCAGCAGCGCCTTACTAGCGACTAGCACAGATACGCAGTATTTT | CASSALLATSTDTQYF
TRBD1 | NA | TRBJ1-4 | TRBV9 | TGTGCCAGCAGCGTAGCTCCGGAGGGGGCTCGTGAAAAACTGTTTTTT | CASSVAPEGAREKLFF
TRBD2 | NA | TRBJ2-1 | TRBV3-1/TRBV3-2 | TGTGCCAGCAGCCAAGACGGGACTACCTACAATGAGCAGTTCTTC | CASSQDGTTYNEQFF
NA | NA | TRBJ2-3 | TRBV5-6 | TGTGCCAGCAGCTTAGGGACAACTGGCACAGATACGCAGTATTTT | CASSLGTTGTDTQYF
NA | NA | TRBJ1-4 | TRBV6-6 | TGTGCCAGCAGTTACTCGGGGCAGGGCCCGGAAAAACTGTTTTTT | CASSYSGQGPEKLFF
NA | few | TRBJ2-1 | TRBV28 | TGTGCCAGCAGTGGAAGACTAGTTCCCCAGTTCTTC | CASSGRLVPQFF